This record covers a single T cell receptor (beta chain). Antigen specificity is unknown. Repertoires were generated with immunoSEQ multiplex PCR, while TCRdb's copy carries only in-frame clones and drops some. The table records 1,400,000 or so clones, around 98.5% of them present only once. The data belong to a study of shared clonotypes between healthy human individuals. Study-wide background: Samples came from a couple of female and a few male donors aged 18 to 49.

This CDR3 comprises 13 residues. CDR1 and CDR2 (germline): SGHRS, YFSETQ. Losses at the gene ends were 5 bases for V and 4 bases for J; bases not matched to a gene: 5. Study results and caveats: Sharing across four donors was highest in naive CD4 (roughly 5%) and lowest in memory CD8 (roughly 0.4%).

The receptor was isolated from a man aged 30 to 45 in good health. Material for sequencing was naive CD4+ T cells sorted from blood. Subset meaning: CD45RA+ positively selected. The chain couples TRBV5-1 to TRBJ2-5, with 7 positions matching TRBD2. CDR3: CASSWTSPETQYF. CDR3 DNA sequence: TGCGCCAGCAGTTGGACTAGTCCAGAGACCCAGTACTTC.